Included here is one TCR beta chain sequence, with context. The antigen is not known. This record comes from a study of post-analysis software for immune sequencing data. The overall study: The disease courses spanned relapsing-remitting, secondary progressive and progressive-relapsing forms of multiple sclerosis. Findings and limits, study-wide: A few TRBV segments occurring more often in patients than controls included TRBV5-6, TRBV5-1 and TRBV20-1. The normalized Chao1 diversity of multiple sclerosis patients was significantly lower than that of controls.

Libraries were made from TCR beta cDNA, and they carried unique molecular identifiers. Each CDR3 protein gets one entry after TCRdb re-called the PCR reads with MiXCR. The sample lists fewer than 850,000 distinct CDR3 sequences, roughly 29% seen once, with 0.56% in the top ten. The V end was cut by 0 bases, the J end by 8 bases, with 13 bases between. The germline V gene has CDR1 MNHEY and CDR2 SVGEGT. There are 14 residues in the CDR3. Input material: blood. V gene TRBV6-2 or TRBV6-3 combines with J gene TRBJ1-2; tentatively, D is TRBD1 (5 bases). The origin of this receptor is a girl under 18 with multiple sclerosis. The CDR3 DNA reads as TGTGCCAGCAGTTACTCGATCGGGGCCGGGGGCTACACCTTC. This gives the protein CASSYSIGAGGYTF.